What follows describes a single T cell receptor (beta chain). As for time point: peripheral blood 6 weeks after treatment start. Locally advanced or metastatic urothelial carcinoma was diagnosed in the patients. Individual patients had between 1 and 8 samples, taken pretreatment and on-treatment. This sample is drawn from a study of PD-L1 blockade in urothelial cancer. In the study overall: Specimens of blood held a median count of roughly 150,000 T cells.

Data came from immunoSEQ multiplex PCR; TCRdb stores just in-frame clones and leaves some out. This sample has under 150,000 clones, with roughly 91% found just once. The CDR3 has 16 residues. The junction had 5 bases not matched to a gene; V was cut back by 0 bases and J by 0 bases. The germline CDR1 and CDR2 sequences are SGHRS and YFSETQ. The starting material was PBMCs, obtained around atezolizumab (anti-PD-L1) treatment. The receptor's source is a man in his 60s with urothelial cancer. The chain uses TRBV5-1 and TRBJ2-7; TRBD2 matches at 8 bases. In DNA form, the CDR3 reads TGCGCCAGCAGCTTGGTTCAAGCGGGGGTCTCCTACGAGCAGTACTTC. Residues: CASSLVQAGVSYEQYF.